This T cell receptor (beta chain) was obtained from a study of shared clonotypes between healthy human individuals. Every donor was a Caucasian adult from Nashville, Tennessee. Memory CD4+ cells were the fraction left after CD45RA+ naive selection. The germline V gene has CDR1 MDHEN and CDR2 SYDVKM. Trimming took 8 bases from V and 0 from J, leaving 8 bases between them. The CDR3 has 13 amino acids. Worth noting for this clone: The antigen is undetermined.

Over several immunoSEQ plates, each subset's genomic DNA was distributed in even portions. The data were produced by immunoSEQ multiplex PCR, yet TCRdb's version contains in-frame clones alone and is incomplete. Here the sample spans 2 million to 3 million clones, roughly 93% being singletons. Study results and caveats: The four-donor shared clonotypes exceeded non-shared clonotypes in generation probability, with non-shared ones scoring lower.

Sequenced material: naive CD4+ T cells from PBMCs. Subset noted: CD45RA+ positively selected. The origin of this receptor is a man between 18 and 35 years old in good health. Some clones in this sample may be carry-over from other donors' samples. This chain uses TRBV28 with TRBJ2-1; perhaps TRBD2 as D (5 bases). The chain's CDR3 is CASATSSYNEQFF. The CDR3 region has the DNA TGTGCCAGCGCAACTAGCTCCTACAATGAGCAGTTCTTC. The variable domain in full, with the rest retrieved from reference TRBV28 and TRBJ2-1, is DVKVTQSSRYLVKRTGEKVFLECVQDMDHENMFWYRQDPGLGLRLIYFSYDVKMKEKGDIPEGYSVSREKKERFSLILESASTNQTSMYLCASATSSYNEQFFGPGTRLTVL.